This entry describes one T cell receptor (beta chain). The source of the sample is a study of OX40 agonist ivuxolimab in advanced cancers. The protocol was immunoSEQ multiplex PCR, while the TCRdb copy is restricted to in-frame clones and leaves out a portion. Seen here are 70,000 to 80,000 clones, around nine tenths observed once, and the top ten hold under 0.85%. V lost 3 bases, J lost 0 bases, and 12 bases lay in between. Germline V lookup: CDR1 LNHNV, CDR2 YYDKDF (reference sequence). CDR3 length equals 15 residues. The sample in question was CD4+ or CD8+ T cells sorted from blood, obtained in a trial of the OX40 agonist ivuxolimab. This clonotype was obtained from an adult with an advanced solid tumor such as melanoma, head and neck, liver or kidney cancer. V usage is TRBV15 and J usage is TRBJ2-7, with D perhaps given as TRBD1 or TRBD2 (5 bases each). CDR3 in DNA: TGTGCCACCAGCAGTCACCGGGACGGCTCCTACGAGCAGTACTTC. Translating gives CATSSHRDGSYEQYF.